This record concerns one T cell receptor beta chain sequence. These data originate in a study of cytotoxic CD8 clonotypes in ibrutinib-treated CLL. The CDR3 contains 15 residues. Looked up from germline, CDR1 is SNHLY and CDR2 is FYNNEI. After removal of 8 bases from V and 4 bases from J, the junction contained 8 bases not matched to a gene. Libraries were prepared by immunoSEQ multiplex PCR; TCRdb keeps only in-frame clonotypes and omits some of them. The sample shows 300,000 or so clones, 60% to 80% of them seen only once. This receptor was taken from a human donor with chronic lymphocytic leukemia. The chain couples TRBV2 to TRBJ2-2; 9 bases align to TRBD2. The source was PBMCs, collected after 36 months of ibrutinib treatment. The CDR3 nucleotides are TGTGCCAGCGGGGGAGCGGGGGGATCCACCGGGGAGCTGTTTTTT. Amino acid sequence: CASGGAGGSTGELFF.